These T cell receptor beta chains were read from a single sample in a study of shared T cell receptors in the human thymus. The data were produced by immunoSEQ multiplex PCR, yet TCRdb's version contains in-frame clones alone and is incomplete. The data contain roughly 410,000 clones, approximately 95% of them singletons. Sequenced input: thymocytes. The origin of the receptors is a human donor. Each CDR3 is given with its conserved first and last residue. The D gene is left open where the match is weak. For some rows the clone size is stated as once, few or many, or as a class when expanded; others skip it.

>TRBV5-6|.|.|TRBJ2-5
TGTGCCAGCAGCTTGAGTAAGCGGGCCTTTGAGACCCAGTACTTC
CASSLSKRAFETQYF
>TRBV7-3|TRBD2|.|TRBJ2-3
TGTGCCAGCAGCCTTAGCGGGACCACCTACACAGATACGCAGTATTTT
CASSLSGTTYTDTQYF
>TRBV10-1|.|.|TRBJ2-1
TGCGCCAGCAGTGAGTCGAGGGTCCACAATGAGCAGTTCTTC
CASSESRVHNEQFF
>TRBV15|TRBD1|once|TRBJ1-5
TGTGCCACCAGCAGAGATCACAGGGGTCAGCCCCAGCATTTT
CATSRDHRGQPQHF
>TRBV30|.|.|TRBJ2-1
TGTGCCTGGGGGGTGGGGCGTTGTGAGCAGTTCTTC
CAWGVGRCEQFF
>TRBV27|.|.|TRBJ1-5
TGTGCCAGCAGTTTACGGGCTTTGAATCAGCCCCAGCATTTT
CASSLRALNQPQHF
>TRBV6-5|.|.|TRBJ1-2
TGTGCCAGCAGCAGATGCCGGGACTCTAACTATGGCTACACCTTC
CASSRCRDSNYGYTF
>TRBV14|TRBD1|.|TRBJ1-3
TGTGCCAGCAGCCAAGACAGGGGGCTAAGGTCTGGAAACACCATATATTTT
CASSQDRGLRSGNTIYF
>TRBV20-1|TRBD1|.|TRBJ2-1
TGCAGTACCCCCCGACAGGGTGTCGAGTTCTTC
CSTPRQGVEFF
>TRBV10-1|.|.|TRBJ2-1
TGCGCCAGCAGTGAAACTCGCGACAGATGGTACAATGAGCAGTTCTTC
CASSETRDRWYNEQFF
>TRBV30|.|.|TRBJ2-1
TGTGCCTGGAGTCTAGTGGCCAGCGCCGATGAGCAGTTCTTC
CAWSLVASADEQFF
>TRBV21-1|.|.|TRBJ1-2
TGTGCCAGCAGCTCCCTTCGGGAGGACAGGGGGCGGGATGGCTACACCTTC
CASSSLREDRGRDGYTF
>TRBV5-3|TRBD1|once|TRBJ1-2
TGTGCCAGCAGCTCACAGGGGCCCTATGGCTACACCTTC
CASSSQGPYGYTF
>TRBV29-1|.|.|TRBJ2-5
TGCAGCGCCACGAGCTATGAGACCCAGTACTTC
CSATSYETQYF
>TRBV5-6|TRBD1|.|TRBJ2-7
TGTGCCAGCAGCTTGGAAGGACAGGACTACGAGCAGTACTTC
CASSLEGQDYEQYF
>TRBV5-1|.|.|TRBJ2-1
TGCGCCAGCAGCTTGGTTTGGGCAGCCTACAATGAGCAGTTCTTC
CASSLVWAAYNEQFF
>TRBV4-1|.|.|TRBJ2-4
TGCGCCAGCAGCCGGGAAGGGTGTCCGCTAGCCAAAAACATTCAGTACTTC
CASSREGCPLAKNIQYF
>TRBV5-4|.|once|TRBJ1-2
TGTGCCAGCAGAGCCGGGACGGGAAACTATGGCTACACCTTC
CASRAGTGNYGYTF
>TRBV5-1|TRBD1|.|TRBJ2-3
TGCGCCAGCAGCGAGGACAGGGCGGCAGATACGCAGTATTTT
CASSEDRAADTQYF
>TRBV2|TRBD1|.|TRBJ2-7
TGTGCCAGCAGTGAGTCGGGACAGCTACTTTACGAGCAGTACTTC
CASSESGQLLYEQYF
>TRBV7-9|.|.|TRBJ1-2
TGTGCCAGCAGCTTACTTGGCCGTTCAGGCTACACCTTC
CASSLLGRSGYTF
>TRBV2|.|.|TRBJ2-1
TGTGCCAGCAGTAGTGAGCAGTTCTTC
CASSSEQFF
>TRBV19|TRBD1|few|TRBJ2-7
TGTGCCAGTAGTGCAAGACAGGGTGTGGACGAGCAGTACTTC
CASSARQGVDEQYF
>TRBV9|TRBD1|.|TRBJ1-2
TGTGCCAGCAGCGATCAGGGGGCGCCTTCCTATGGCTACACCTTC
CASSDQGAPSYGYTF
>TRBV5-5|TRBD1|once|TRBJ1-5
TGTGCCAGCAGCTTGGGGACAGGGGGCCGGAGCAATCAGCCCCAGCATTTT
CASSLGTGGRSNQPQHF
>TRBV10-3|TRBD2|.|TRBJ2-1
TGTGCCATCAGTGAAAGGCAGCGGGAGGTGCCCAATGAGCAGTTCTTC
CAISERQREVPNEQFF
>TRBV9|TRBD1|.|TRBJ1-1
TGTGCCAGCAGCGTGATAGGACAGGATTACACTGAAGCTTTCTTT
CASSVIGQDYTEAFF
>TRBV19|.|.|TRBJ1-5
TGTGCCAGTAGTATATCAGGGAAGGTAGACTGGCGTAGCAATCAGCCCCAGCATTTT
CASSISGKVDWRSNQPQHF
>TRBV28|.|.|TRBJ1-4
TGTGCCAGCAGTTTGCGTGAAAAACTGTTTTTT
CASSLREKLFF
>TRBV6-1|.|once|TRBJ1-5
TGTGCCAGCAGTGAATTGGGAAGCCCTAGTAGCAATCAGCCCCAGCATTTT
CASSELGSPSSNQPQHF
>TRBV6-1|.|.|TRBJ1-5
TGTGCCAGCAGTGAGCCGAAGGCAGTAGGTCAGCCCCAGCATTTT
CASSEPKAVGQPQHF
>TRBV27|.|.|TRBJ1-2
TGTGCCAGCACCTCGTATGCGGGGATCGCAAGGGGCTACACCTTC
CASTSYAGIARGYTF
>TRBV28|.|.|TRBJ2-1
TGTGCCAGCAGTCCGCCGTACTCTGTAATTTCCTACAATGAGCAGTTCTTC
CASSPPYSVISYNEQFF
>TRBV25-1|.|.|TRBJ2-5
TGTGCCAGCAGTGAGGGGGCCGGCGAGACCCAGTACTTC
CASSEGAGETQYF
>TRBV28|.|.|TRBJ1-5
TGTGCCAGCAGTTTCGGAAACTATCAGCCCCAGCATTTT
CASSFGNYQPQHF
>TRBV13|.|once|TRBJ2-1
TGTGCCAGCAGCTCGCTAAGACAGGTCAATGAGCAGTTCTTC
CASSSLRQVNEQFF
>TRBV7-9|TRBD2|.|TRBJ2-7
TGTGCCAGCAGCTTACTGGATAGCGGGTGGGTGGTCGGTTACGAGCAGTACTTC
CASSLLDSGWVVGYEQYF
>TRBV14|TRBD1|.|TRBJ1-2
TGTGCCAGCAGCCAAAACCTTAACAGGGGGCGAGGGGATGGCTACACCTTC
CASSQNLNRGRGDGYTF
>TRBV7-7|.|.|TRBJ2-5
TGTGCCAGCAGCTGGACTGCTATGGGGACCCAGTACTTC
CASSWTAMGTQYF
>TRBV11-2|.|.|TRBJ2-7
TGTGCCAGCAGCTTCCTCTTAAAGCATAGGGGGACTCACTACGAGCAGTACTTC
CASSFLLKHRGTHYEQYF